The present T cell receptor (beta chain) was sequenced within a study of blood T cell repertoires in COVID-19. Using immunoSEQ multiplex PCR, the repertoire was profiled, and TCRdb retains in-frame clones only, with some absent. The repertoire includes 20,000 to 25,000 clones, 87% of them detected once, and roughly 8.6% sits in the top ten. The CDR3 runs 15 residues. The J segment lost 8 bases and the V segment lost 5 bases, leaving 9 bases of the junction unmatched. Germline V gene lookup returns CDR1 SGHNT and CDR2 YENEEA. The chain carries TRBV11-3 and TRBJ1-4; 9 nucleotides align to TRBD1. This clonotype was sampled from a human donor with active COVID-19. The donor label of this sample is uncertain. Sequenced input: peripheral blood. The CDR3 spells CASSRRTGAGEKLFF. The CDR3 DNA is TGTGCCAGCAGCCGCCGGACAGGGGCAGGAGAAAAACTGTTTTTT.